The 3 T cell receptor beta chains reported below all come from one sample, sequenced in a study of blood T cells in healthy people across ages. The second PCR ran roughly 7 to 11 cycles with a sample-barcoded 5' primer and J-beta primers. TCRdb called the 5' RACE reads again in MiXCR, with one record for every CDR3 protein. This table has 1,500,000 or so distinct CDR3 sequences, roughly 43% appearing once. The sample comprised blood. The source of these receptors is a woman under 30 in good health.

This clonotype was found a few times. The chain carries TRBV20-1 and TRBJ2-3; D remains ambiguous. The germline gives CDR1 DFQATT, CDR2 SNEGSKA (reference sequence). V was trimmed by 3 bases and J by 2 bases, leaving 15 bases between them. This CDR3 is 15 amino acids long. CDR3 DNA: TGCAGTGCTAGTCGACTCCTCGCTTCCACAGATACGCAGTATTTT. Its protein product is CSASRLLASTDTQYF.

The V gene is TRBV27, the J gene TRBJ2-1; TRBD1 matches 7 bases. The CDR3 is 15 residues long. CDR1 and CDR2 (germline): MNHEY, SMNVEV (reference sequence). The junction had 12 bases not matched to a gene; V was cut back by 5 bases and J by 8 bases. CDR3 bases: TGTGCCAGCAGTCCTCGGGACAGTCCGCGGGATGAGCAGTTCTTC. This sequence encodes CASSPRDSPRDEQFF.

V gene TRBV30 combines with J gene TRBJ2-2; 7 bases are shared with TRBD1. The CDR3 runs to 14 residues. The trim removed 0 bases at V and 5 bases at J, leaving 3 bases unmatched. CDR1 is GTSNPN and CDR2 is SVGIG in the germline V gene (reference sequence). The CDR3 protein is CAWSVTGRTGELFF. The CDR3 DNA sequence: TGTGCCTGGAGTGTGACAGGGCGGACCGGGGAGCTGTTTTTT.